These 30 T cell receptor beta chains were sequenced from one sample in a study of Ad26.COV2.S vaccination and SARS-CoV-2 variants. Specified treatment: 19 received Ad26.COV2.S at low or high dose, single or two shots; 5 received placebo; per-sample allocation not given. Following the first vaccine or placebo injection, samples were taken on day 63. TCRdb's copy holds only in-frame clones and misses some; the assay was immunoSEQ multiplex PCR. The data contain more than 400,000 clones, around 93% of them singletons. Here the sequenced sample was peripheral blood, taken in a trial of Ad26.COV2.S vaccine versus placebo. The receptors were gathered from a person aged 18-60 years who received the Ad26.COV2.S COVID-19 vaccine or a placebo.

The chain carries TRBV3-1 (or the pseudogene TRBV3-2) and TRBJ1-2, with D possibly being TRBD1 (5 bases). Germline V gene lookup returns CDR1 LGHDT and CDR2 YNNKEL (reference sequence). The CDR3 sequence is 15 residues long. V lost 0 bases, J lost 2 bases, and 10 bases lay in between. The CDR3 nucleotides read TGTGCCAGCAGCCAAGATTCCCCAGGGAACTATGGCTACACCTTC. This encodes CASSQDSPGNYGYTF.

The rearrangement joins TRBV18 to TRBJ2-7; 10 nucleotides match TRBD1. Unmatched junction bases numbered 8, after V lost 3 bases and J lost 3 bases. The CDR3 spans 16 residues. CDR1 is KGHSH, CDR2 LQKENI, per germline. The CDR3 spells CASSPAGGQGFYEQYF. In DNA, the CDR3 is TGTGCCAGCTCACCGGCCGGGGGACAGGGGTTCTACGAGCAGTACTTC. The variable domain in full, with the rest retrieved from reference TRBV18 and TRBJ2-7, is NAGVMQNPRHLVRRRGQEARLRCSPMKGHSHVYWYRQLPEEGLKFMVYLQKENIIDESGMPKERFSAEFPKEGPSILRIQQVVRGDSAAYFCASSPAGGQGFYEQYFGPGTRLTVT.

The V gene is TRBV4-1, the J gene TRBJ2-5; TRBD1 agrees at 10 bases. With V trimmed by 4 bases and J by 3 bases, 8 bases remained unmatched. The CDR3 is 16 amino acids. Germline values: CDR1 MGHRA, CDR2 YSYEKL. The chain's CDR3 is CASSRNHGTGEETQYF. CDR3 DNA sequence: TGCGCCAGCAGCCGCAATCACGGGACAGGGGAAGAGACCCAGTACTTC.

The chain couples TRBV7-9 to TRBJ1-1; no definite D call. The CDR3 is 12 amino acids. V was pared by 3 bases and J by 3 bases, with 5 bases between. CDR1 is SEHNR, CDR2 FQNEAQ, per germline (reference sequence). The CDR3 DNA reads as TGTGCCAGCAGCTTCTTCCACACTGAAGCTTTCTTT. This gives the protein CASSFFHTEAFF. The full variable domain, completed using reference TRBV7-9 and TRBJ1-1, is DTGVSQNPRHKITKRGQNVTFRCDPISEHNRLYWYRQTLGQGPEFLTYFQNEAQLEKSRLLSDRFSAERPKGSFSTLEIQRTEQGDSAMYLCASSFFHTEAFFGQGTRLTVV.

The CDR3 DNA follows: TGTGCCAGCAGCGTGGACGGGACTAGTGCAGATACGCAGTATTTT. Amino acids: CASSVDGTSADTQYF. The chain combines TRBV5-4 with TRBJ2-3, with 8 bases aligning to TRBD2. The germline gives CDR1 SGHNT, CDR2 YYREEE (reference sequence). V was pared by 4 bases and J by 4 bases, with 8 bases of the junction left unmatched. This CDR3 region has 15 residues.

The rearrangement links TRBV7-9 to TRBJ2-7, with D tentatively TRBD1 (6 bases). The CDR3 sequence is 11 residues long. V was shortened by 4 bases and J by 6 bases, with 7 bases between the two germline ends. Germline lookup yields CDR1 SEHNR and CDR2 FQNEAQ (reference sequence). CDR3 protein: CASSSGVEQYF. The CDR3 DNA follows: TGTGCCAGCAGCTCAGGGGTCGAGCAGTACTTC.

The sample holds a few counts of this clone. The rearrangement links TRBV28 to TRBJ1-1; no clear D gene. Germline CDR1 reads MDHEN; CDR2 reads SYDVKM. Trimming cost V 6 bases and J 5 bases, with 7 bases left between them. The CDR3 length is 11 residues. The CDR3 nucleotides read TGTGCCAGCAGCAGGAGGACTGAAGCTTTCTTT. Translation gives CASSRRTEAFF. The full variable domain, its missing parts supplied by reference TRBV28 and TRBJ1-1, is DVKVTQSSRYLVKRTGEKVFLECVQDMDHENMFWYRQDPGLGLRLIYFSYDVKMKEKGDIPEGYSVSREKKERFSLILESASTNQTSMYLCASSRRTEAFFGQGTRLTVV.

The chain is built from TRBV30 and TRBJ2-7; TRBD1 might be the D (5 bases). From germline, CDR1 is GTSNPN and CDR2 SVGIG (reference sequence). This CDR3 is 12 amino acids long. With 2 bases removed from V and 2 bases from J, the gap between germline ends came to 7 bases. CDR3 coding DNA: TGTGCCTGGAGTCTGACAGCCTACGAGCAGTACTTC. Translating it yields CAWSLTAYEQYF.

The CDR3 DNA is TGTGCCAGCACCACTAGGACTGAAGAGACCCAGTACTTC. Its translation: CASTTRTEETQYF. V is TRBV5-5 and J is TRBJ2-5, with D perhaps TRBD2 (5 bases). CDR1 and CDR2 (germline): SGHKS, YYEKEE (reference sequence). V lost 6 bases, J lost 3 bases, and 12 bases lay in between. The CDR3 extends over 13 amino acids.

V and J are TRBV7-8 and TRBJ1-1; a possible D gene is TRBD1 (5 bases). Trimming removed 0 bases from V and 0 bases from J, with 14 bases in between. The CDR3 has 17 residues. Germline V gene sequence: CDR1 SGHVS, CDR2 FQNEAQ. The CDR3 region is CASSLARRTSLNTEAFF. CDR3 sequence (DNA): TGTGCCAGCAGCTTAGCGCGTCGGACAAGCCTGAACACTGAAGCTTTCTTT.

The J gene is TRBJ1-1, the V gene TRBV10-1; D unclear. The CDR3 sequence is 14 residues long. CDR1 and CDR2 from the germline V gene are WNHNN and SYGVQD (reference sequence). Trimming removed 0 bases from V and 8 bases from J, with 13 bases in between. CDR3 amino acids: CASSESIGVREAFF. The CDR3 DNA is TGCGCCAGCAGTGAGTCAATCGGGGTAAGGGAAGCTTTCTTT.

The genes are TRBV5-6 and TRBJ2-7, with D perhaps matching TRBD2 (5 bases). The CDR3 extends over 13 amino acids. Germline-derived CDR1 and CDR2 are SGHDT and YYEEEE. The V gene lost 0 bases and the J gene lost 2 bases, with 6 bases spanning the gap. The CDR3 DNA follows: TGTGCCAGCAGCTTGGAGAGGGCCTACGAGCAGTACTTC. Residues: CASSLERAYEQYF. The whole variable domain, filled in from reference TRBV5-6 and TRBJ2-7, reads DAGVTQSPTHLIKTRGQQVTLRCSPKSGHDTVSWYQQALGQGPQFIFQYYEEEERQRGNFPDRFSGHQFPNYSSELNVNALLLGDSALYLCASSLERAYEQYFGPGTRLTVT.

This chain links TRBV20-1 with TRBJ1-1; D is unclear. The V gene's germline CDR1 is DFQATT and CDR2 SNEGSKA (reference sequence). The CDR3 covers 10 residues. Trimming left V 4 bases short and J 7 bases short, with 7 bases between. The CDR3: CSATDGEAFF. Here the CDR3 DNA reads TGCAGTGCTACTGACGGTGAAGCTTTCTTT.

This chain uses TRBV6-2 or TRBV6-3 with TRBJ2-7, with a tentative D call TRBD1 (5 bases). Trimming cost V 4 bases and J 3 bases, with 19 bases left between them. Per germline, CDR1 MNHEY and CDR2 SVGEGT. CDR3 length equals 16 residues. CDR3 amino acids: CASSSPMIDSHYEQYF. DNA for the CDR3: TGTGCCAGCAGTTCCCCTATGATAGACAGCCACTACGAGCAGTACTTC.

The rearrangement uses TRBV21-1 and TRBJ1-4. TRBV21-1 is a known pseudogene. The length of the CDR3 is 13 residues. CDR3 in DNA: TGTGCCAGCAGCCGAGGGGGAGGTGAAAAACTGTTTTTT. Its translation: CASSRGGGEKLFF.

The rearrangement joins TRBV5-6 to TRBJ2-3; 7 bases fit TRBD1. V was clipped by 3 bases and J by 3 bases; unmatched bases: 7. Germline values: CDR1 SGHDT, CDR2 YYEEEE. The CDR3 runs 15 residues. The CDR3 sequence is CASSYRTGWTDTQYF. The CDR3, as DNA: TGTGCCAGCAGCTACCGGACAGGTTGGACAGATACGCAGTATTTT.

The rearrangement links TRBV5-1 to TRBJ2-5, with no clear D. In germline, CDR1 is SGHRS, CDR2 YFSETQ. The CDR3 extends over 13 amino acids. The V and J ends lost 7 bases and 5 bases respectively, with 15 bases between them. CDR3 protein: CASSPAPSETQYF. The CDR3 DNA is TGCGCCAGCTCACCCGCTCCGAGTGAGACCCAGTACTTC.

The gene calls are TRBV12-3 or TRBV12-4 and TRBJ2-1, with TRBD2 matching 7 bases. The junction had 5 bases not matched to a gene; V was cut back by 2 bases and J by 10 bases. This CDR3 comprises 13 residues. The CDR3 bases are TGTGCCAGCAGTTTATTAGCGCGGGGGGAGCAGTTCTTC. It translates to CASSLLARGEQFF.

The V gene is TRBV9, the J gene TRBJ2-5; TRBD2 matches 9 bases. Germline V lookup: CDR1 SGDLS, CDR2 YYNGEE. The CDR3 consists of 17 residues. V dropped 2 bases and J dropped 5; count of bases not matched to a gene: 13. The chain's CDR3 is CASSVTLGAGGTETQYF. For the CDR3, the DNA is TGTGCCAGCAGCGTTACTTTGGGAGCGGGGGGCACGGAGACCCAGTACTTC.

The chain is built from TRBV2 and TRBJ2-3, with D perhaps given as TRBD1 or TRBD2 (5 bases each). Deletions cut 0 bases from V and 1 base from J, with 14 bases between. The CDR3 has 17 residues. Germline V gives CDR1 SNHLY, CDR2 FYNNEI. In DNA form, the CDR3 reads TGTGCCAGCAGTGAAGCGCGAGGGGTACAGGGCACAGATACGCAGTATTTT. Residues: CASSEARGVQGTDTQYF.

This chain uses TRBV27 with TRBJ2-1, with D hard to call. Germline V gene data show CDR1 as MNHEY and CDR2 as SMNVEV (reference sequence). This CDR3 contains 13 residues. V was cut by 7 bases and J by 5 bases, with 12 bases left in between. CDR3: CASTTGRNNEQFF. CDR3 sequence (DNA): TGTGCCAGCACTACGGGCCGAAACAATGAGCAGTTCTTC.

The genes are TRBV27 and TRBJ1-2, with 10 nucleotides matching TRBD1. Germline V gene data show CDR1 as MNHEY and CDR2 as SMNVEV (reference sequence). The CDR3 covers 16 residues. Losses at the gene ends were 6 bases for V and 8 bases for J; bases not matched to a gene: 15. Here the CDR3 reads CASRPSRDRGIYGYTF. In DNA form, the CDR3 reads TGTGCCAGCAGACCTAGCCGGGACAGGGGCATATACGGCTACACCTTC.

The chain recombines TRBV30 with TRBJ1-1, with TRBD1 as a possible D gene (6 bases). Germline loops: CDR1 GTSNPN, CDR2 SVGIG (reference sequence). V gave up 5 bases and J gave up 0 bases, with 19 bases separating them. The CDR3 runs 16 residues. The DNA for the CDR3 is TGTGCCTGGTCCGGAAGTCCGGGACACTTGAACACTGAAGCTTTCTTT. Its translation is CAWSGSPGHLNTEAFF.

The rearrangement joins TRBV27 to TRBJ1-4, with unresolved D. V lost 2 bases, J lost 5 bases, and 21 bases lay in between. Per the germline V gene, CDR1 is MNHEY and CDR2 is SMNVEV (reference sequence). The CDR3 loop spans 18 amino acids. The CDR3 spells CASSLRSDTEPQNEKLFF. The CDR3 DNA sequence: TGTGCCAGCAGTTTAAGGTCAGACACTGAGCCTCAAAATGAAAAACTGTTTTTT.

This clone was picked up one time. V usage is TRBV6-2 or TRBV6-3 and J usage is TRBJ1-2; possibly TRBD1 for D (6 bases). This CDR3 comprises 16 residues. CDR1 MNHEY and CDR2 SVGEGT come from the germline V gene. Trimming cost V 0 bases and J 3 bases, with 14 bases left between them. The CDR3 DNA reads TGTGCCAGCAGTTACTCGAGAACAGGGTCCTACTATGGCTACACCTTC. This encodes CASSYSRTGSYYGYTF.

CDR3 in amino acids: CAWSGPGDNTF. The CDR3 bases are TGTGCCTGGAGTGGGCCAGGGGATAACACCTTC. V usage is TRBV30 and J usage is TRBJ1-2; D perhaps matches TRBD1 (6 bases). Germline V gene data show CDR1 as GTSNPN and CDR2 as SVGIG (reference sequence). Trimming took 1 base from V and 12 from J, leaving 12 bases between them. The CDR3 runs to 11 residues.

The V and J genes are TRBV9 and TRBJ1-6, with no clear D. CDR3 length: 12 residues. CDR1 SGDLS and CDR2 YYNGEE come from the germline V gene. Trimming cost V 3 bases and J 9 bases, with 7 bases left between them. CDR3 in amino acids: CASSGQVSPLHF. The CDR3 nucleotides are TGTGCCAGCAGCGGCCAGGTTTCACCCCTCCACTTT.

The genes are TRBV15 and TRBJ1-6, with no clear D. Per the germline V gene, CDR1 is LNHNV and CDR2 is YYDKDF (reference sequence). The CDR3 covers 14 residues. The ends were cut back, 0 bases at V and 7 bases at J, with 7 bases in the middle. The CDR3 here is CATSRDRANSPLHF. As DNA, the CDR3 is TGTGCCACCAGCAGAGATAGAGCGAATTCACCCCTCCACTTT.

The rearrangement uses TRBV2 and TRBJ1-2, with 7 bases that match TRBD1. The V segment lost 6 bases and the J segment 4 bases; nucleotides outside the gene matches: 8. From germline, CDR1 is SNHLY and CDR2 FYNNEI. This CDR3 contains 14 residues. Here the CDR3 DNA reads TGTGCCAGCAGAGCCTTAACAGGGGCCTATGGCTACACCTTC. This codes for CASRALTGAYGYTF.

The J gene is TRBJ2-1, the V gene TRBV19; perhaps TRBD1 as D (5 bases). Germline V gene lookup returns CDR1 LNHDA and CDR2 SQIVND (reference sequence). Trimming removed 6 bases from V and 7 bases from J, with 16 bases in between. This CDR3 is built from 14 residues. CDR3 sequence reads: CASRSGALDNEQFF. For the CDR3, the DNA is TGTGCCAGTAGAAGTGGGGCCTTAGATAATGAGCAGTTCTTC.